Many counts were recorded for the clone carrying this T cell receptor (beta chain). Germline CDR1 and CDR2: MDHEN and SYDVKM. The CDR3 runs to 14 residues. The V segment lost 5 bases and the J segment 4 bases; nucleotides outside the gene matches: 2. One entry per CDR3 protein results from TCRdb running MiXCR on the 5' RACE reads. The sample holds 50,000 to 60,000 distinct CDR3 sequences; about a fifth are singletons and the top ten take 3.2%. Tregs were sorted as CD4+CD25+CD127-/low cells. The clonotype comes from a female donor with breast cancer. Material for sequencing was tumor-infiltrating Tregs sorted from the breast tumor. V gene TRBV28 combines with J gene TRBJ2-5, with TRBD2 identical over 12 bases. CDR3 nucleotides: TGTGCCAGCAGTCGGGGACTAGCGGGAGAGACCCAGTACTTC. It specifies CASSRGLAGETQYF. Using reference TRBV28 and TRBJ2-5 for the parts outside the CDR3, the full variable domain is DVKVTQSSRYLVKRTGEKVFLECVQDMDHENMFWYRQDPGLGLRLIYFSYDVKMKEKGDIPEGYSVSREKKERFSLILESASTNQTSMYLCASSRGLAGETQYFGPGTRLLVL.